Presented here are 19 T cell receptor beta chains from one specimen sequenced in a study of blood T cell repertoires in COVID-19. TCRdb keeps only in-frame clones here, not all; method: immunoSEQ multiplex PCR. The table records a few hundred thousand clones, around 88% of them present only once. Material: PBMCs or T cells enriched from blood (not recorded which). Every receptor here comes from a woman between 35 and 50 years old with acute COVID-19.

The chain is built from TRBV2 and TRBJ1-5; 7 bases fit TRBD1. V shed 8 bases and J 4 bases; nucleotides not matched to a gene: 5. Germline V gives CDR1 SNHLY, CDR2 FYNNEI. The CDR3 sequence is 13 residues long. As DNA, the CDR3 is TGTGCCAGCGGCCGGGACAGAAATCAGCCCCAGCATTTT. Residues: CASGRDRNQPQHF.

The rearrangement uses TRBV5-1 and TRBJ1-2, with 7 bases aligning to TRBD1. The germline V gene encodes CDR1 SGHRS and CDR2 YFSETQ. CDR3 length: 14 residues. J gave up 4 bases and V 4 bases, and 7 bases lay outside the gene matches. Written as DNA, the CDR3 is TGCGCCAGCAGCCGGGACAGCAGTTCCTATGGCTACACCTTC. As protein: CASSRDSSSYGYTF. Filled out from reference TRBV5-1 and TRBJ1-2, the complete variable domain reads KAGVTQTPRYLIKTRGQQVTLSCSPISGHRSVSWYQQTPGQGLQFLFEYFSETQRNKGNFPGRFSGRQFSNSRSEMNVSTLELGDSALYLCASSRDSSSYGYTFGSGTRLTVV.

Here the CDR3 reads CASSRDRDNWGFYNEQFF. The DNA for the CDR3 is TGTGCCAGCAGCCGGGACAGGGATAATTGGGGCTTTTACAATGAGCAGTTCTTC. J is TRBJ2-1 and V is TRBV5-6, with 9 bases matching TRBD1. Germline-derived CDR1 and CDR2 are SGHDT and YYEEEE. The CDR3 has 18 amino acids. J was trimmed by 4 bases and V by 4 bases; bases with no gene match: 15.

The chain employs TRBV6-5 and TRBJ2-7; D gene unclear. This CDR3 has 14 amino acids. Trimming removed 0 bases from V and 6 bases from J, with 12 bases in between. Looked up from germline, CDR1 is MNHEY and CDR2 is SVGAGI. The CDR3 sequence: CASSYSISSLEQYF. CDR3 nucleotide sequence: TGTGCCAGCAGTTACTCGATTAGCAGTCTCGAGCAGTACTTC.

A few counts support this clone. The rearrangement joins TRBV9 to TRBJ1-2, with D perhaps matching TRBD1 (5 bases). From germline, CDR1 is SGDLS and CDR2 YYNGEE. The CDR3 has 16 residues. V was pared by 0 bases and J by 8 bases, with 20 bases between. The DNA for the CDR3 is TGTGCCAGCAGCGTAGGAACCCTCGACAGTCGGCGAGGCTACACCTTC. Encoded protein: CASSVGTLDSRRGYTF.

V is TRBV7-9 and J is TRBJ1-5; possibly TRBD1 for D (6 bases). There are 15 residues in the CDR3. Germline V lookup: CDR1 SEHNR, CDR2 FQNEAQ (reference sequence). Deletions cut 1 base from V and 7 bases from J, with 14 bases between. CDR3: CASSLGGGGTQPQHF. CDR3 DNA: TGTGCCAGCAGCTTAGGAGGGGGGGGTACCCAGCCCCAGCATTTT. The whole variable domain, remainder taken from reference TRBV7-9 and TRBJ1-5, is DTGVSQNPRHKITKRGQNVTFRCDPISEHNRLYWYRQTLGQGPEFLTYFQNEAQLEKSRLLSDRFSAERPKGSFSTLEIQRTEQGDSAMYLCASSLGGGGTQPQHFGDGTRLSIL.

CDR3 DNA sequence: TGTGCCAGCAGCTTAGAACAGGGGGTTTATGGCTACACCTTC. Residues: CASSLEQGVYGYTF. The chain couples TRBV7-2 to TRBJ1-2, with TRBD1 matching 8 bases. There are 14 residues in the CDR3. Per the germline V gene, CDR1 is SGHTA and CDR2 is FQGNSA. V trimming: 1 base; J trimming: 5 bases; junction bases outside the gene matches: 3.

The rearrangement links TRBV12-3 or TRBV12-4 to TRBJ1-2, with a tentative D call TRBD1 (5 bases). The CDR3 spans 13 residues. The ends were cut back, 6 bases at V and 4 bases at J, with 12 bases in the middle. CDR3 region: CASSPGTAYGYTF. CDR3 DNA sequence: TGTGCCAGCAGCCCTGGGACTGCCTATGGCTACACCTTC.

This clone was observed a single time. CDR3 sequence (DNA): TGTGCCAGCAGCCAAGCTACAGGGGGGTCCTACGAGCAGTACGTC. It specifies CASSQATGGSYEQYV. V gene TRBV9 combines with J gene TRBJ2-7; TRBD1 aligns across 8 bases. This CDR3 comprises 15 residues. V trimming: 4 bases; J trimming: 1 base; junction bases outside the gene matches: 7. Germline loops: CDR1 SGDLS, CDR2 YYNGEE.

This clone was observed a handful of times. The chain combines TRBV3-1 (or the pseudogene TRBV3-2) with TRBJ2-2; D remains ambiguous. CDR3 length: 14 amino acids. Trimming took off 0 bases at V and 5 bases at J, with 7 bases between the two ends. Germline-derived CDR1 and CDR2 are LGHDT and YNNKEL (reference sequence). The CDR3 region has the DNA TGTGCCAGCAGCCAAGATCGTCGGACCGGGGAGCTGTTTTTT. This codes for CASSQDRRTGELFF.

V is TRBV7-6 and J is TRBJ1-1; weak D call: TRBD1 (6 bases). The CDR3 covers 13 residues. Trimming pared 1 base from V and 5 bases from J, leaving 8 bases between. Germline-derived CDR1 and CDR2 are SGHVS and FNYEAQ. For the CDR3, the DNA is TGTGCCAGCAGCTTAGGACAGGCGACTGAAGCTTTCTTT. Residues: CASSLGQATEAFF.

V is TRBV5-6 and J is TRBJ2-1, with 7 bases that match TRBD2. CDR3 length equals 13 residues. V gave up 1 base and J gave up 6 bases; unmatched junction bases: 1. CDR1 and CDR2 (germline): SGHDT, YYEEEE. This CDR3 is CASSLPGGNEQFF. Here the CDR3 DNA reads TGTGCCAGCAGCTTGCCGGGGGGCAATGAGCAGTTCTTC.

This rearrangement joins TRBV12-3 or TRBV12-4 to TRBJ2-5; possible D gene TRBD2, 5 bases. Trimming stripped 7 bases from V and 4 bases from J, with 13 bases between. This CDR3 spans 13 amino acids. The CDR3 protein is CASTPLAGETQYF. The CDR3 DNA sequence: TGTGCCAGCACCCCCCTAGCCGGAGAGACCCAGTACTTC.

This chain links TRBV14 with TRBJ1-6; D is ambiguous. This CDR3 contains 15 residues. Germline V gene lookup returns CDR1 SGHDN and CDR2 FVKESK. Deletions cut 0 bases from V and 5 bases from J, with 8 bases between. In DNA, the CDR3 is TGTGCCAGCAGCCAAGATTGGTCGGATAATTCACCCCTCCACTTT. This sequence encodes CASSQDWSDNSPLHF. The entire variable domain, with the rest obtained from reference TRBV14 and TRBJ1-6, is as follows: EAGVTQFPSHSVIEKGQTVTLRCDPISGHDNLYWYRRVMGKEIKFLLHFVKESKQDESGMPNNRFLAERTGGTYSTLKVQPAELEDSGVYFCASSQDWSDNSPLHFGNGTRLTVT.

The V call is TRBV29-1, the J call TRBJ1-2; unclear D gene. The germline V and J ends were trimmed by 6 bases and 4 bases, with 15 bases remaining between them. The CDR3 totals 13 residues. Germline-derived CDR1 and CDR2 are SQVTM and ANQGSEA. In nucleotides, the CDR3 is TGCAGCGTCGAGAGGGAGGGAGGCTATGGCTACACCTTC. It encodes CSVEREGGYGYTF.

The V call is TRBV11-2, the J call TRBJ1-1; no firm D call. Germline-derived CDR1 and CDR2 are SGHAT and FQNNGV. The length of the CDR3 is 13 residues. The V end was cut by 3 bases, the J end by 3 bases, with 8 bases between. The CDR3 region has the DNA TGTGCCAGCAGCTTTATTTCCTACACTGAAGCTTTCTTT. Amino acid sequence: CASSFISYTEAFF.

Comments on this clone: One end of the junction varies from germline; a read error may be responsible. CDR3 in amino acids: CASSLTANHGYTF. CDR3 bases: TGTGCCAGCAGCTTGACAGCTAACCATGGCTACACCTTC. The chain carries TRBV7-2 and TRBJ1-2, with D perhaps matching TRBD1 (5 bases). Looked up from germline, CDR1 is SGHTA and CDR2 is FQGNSA. CDR3 length: 13 amino acids.

The chain couples TRBV20-1 to TRBJ1-1; D uncertain. CDR3 size: 14 residues. Germline loops: CDR1 DFQATT, CDR2 SNEGSKA (reference sequence). With 3 bases removed from V and 0 bases from J, the gap between germline ends came to 11 bases. The CDR3: CSASIAVLNTEAFF. CDR3 nucleotides: TGCAGTGCTAGTATCGCAGTGTTGAACACTGAAGCTTTCTTT.

The chain uses TRBV7-2 and TRBJ2-5; TRBD1 matches 8 bases. The CDR3 consists of 16 residues. Germline CDR1 and CDR2: SGHTA and FQGNSA. V was clipped by 1 base and J by 2 bases; unmatched bases: 6. The CDR3 DNA sequence: TGTGCCAGCAGCTTAGGGACAGGGCTTGCTCAAGAGACCCAGTACTTC. Protein sequence: CASSLGTGLAQETQYF.